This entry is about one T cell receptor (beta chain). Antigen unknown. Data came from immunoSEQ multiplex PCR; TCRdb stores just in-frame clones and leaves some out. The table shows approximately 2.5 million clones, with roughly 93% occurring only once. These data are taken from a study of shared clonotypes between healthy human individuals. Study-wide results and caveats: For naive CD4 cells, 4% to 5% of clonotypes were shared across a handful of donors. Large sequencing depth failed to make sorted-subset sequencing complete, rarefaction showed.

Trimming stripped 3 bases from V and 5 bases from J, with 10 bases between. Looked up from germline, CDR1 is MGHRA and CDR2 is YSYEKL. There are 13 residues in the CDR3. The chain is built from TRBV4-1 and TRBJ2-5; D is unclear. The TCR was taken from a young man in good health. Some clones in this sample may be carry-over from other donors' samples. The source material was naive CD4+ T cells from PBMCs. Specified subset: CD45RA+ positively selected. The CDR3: CASSQAVRETQYF. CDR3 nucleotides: TGCGCCAGCAGCCAGGCCGTAAGGGAGACCCAGTACTTC.